A single sample gave rise to the 19 T cell receptor beta chains below, sequenced in a study of blood T cell repertoires in COVID-19. Here immunoSEQ multiplex PCR was the method, and the copy in TCRdb shows in-frame clones only, minus some. The data contain 200,000 to 250,000 clones, about four fifths of them seen just once; the ten biggest clones take up 3.6%. The sequencing sample was made of PBMCs or T cells enriched from blood (not recorded which). Receptors were obtained from a woman aged 40-49 years who had been exposed to COVID-19.

In this sample, this clone turned up a few times. Other DNA sequences in this sample translate to the same CDR3. The genes are TRBV6-5 and TRBJ2-7; 10 bases agree with TRBD1. V shed 2 bases, J shed 2 bases, and the junction held 3 bases outside the gene matches. The V gene's germline CDR1 is MNHEY and CDR2 SVGAGI. The CDR3 extends over 15 amino acids. This CDR3 reads CASSYRDRGTYEQYF. Here the CDR3 DNA reads TGTGCCAGCAGTTACCGGGACAGGGGAACCTACGAGCAGTACTTC.

The gene calls are TRBV18 and TRBJ1-3, with D tentatively TRBD1 (5 bases). Germline CDR1 KGHSH, CDR2 LQKENI. Between the trimmed V and J ends, which lost 1 base and 0 bases, there was a span of 7 bases. This CDR3 is 15 amino acids long. The CDR3 bases are TGTGCCAGCTCACCACTTCAGGGCTCTGGAAACACCATATATTTT. It specifies CASSPLQGSGNTIYF.

The V gene is TRBV6-5, the J gene TRBJ1-1; D unresolved. The CDR3 is 14 residues long. Germline V gene sequence: CDR1 MNHEY, CDR2 SVGAGI. V was cut by 4 bases and J by 0 bases, with 9 bases left in between. CDR3 bases: TGTGCCAGCAGTTTTACCCCTATGAACACTGAAGCTTTCTTT. Its protein product is CASSFTPMNTEAFF.

This clone was seen a single time. The chain links TRBV7-8 to TRBJ1-5; maybe TRBD1 (6 bases). This CDR3 spans 13 amino acids. The germline V gene encodes CDR1 SGHVS and CDR2 FQNEAQ. Trimming pared 3 bases from V and 4 bases from J, leaving 7 bases between. The CDR3 sequence: CASSFQGNQPQHF. In DNA, the CDR3 is TGTGCCAGCAGCTTCCAGGGGAATCAGCCCCAGCATTTT.

The chain combines TRBV9 with TRBJ2-2; a weak D match, TRBD1 (6 bases). This CDR3 is 13 amino acids long. V dropped 0 bases and J dropped 9 bases, with 9 bases sitting between them. CDR1 is SGDLS, CDR2 YYNGEE, per germline. DNA for the CDR3: TGTGCCAGCAGCGTAGTAGGGGGACGGGAGCTGTTTTTT. It is translated as CASSVVGGRELFF.

The chain links TRBV28 to TRBJ2-1; TRBD2 agrees at 8 bases. CDR3 size: 14 residues. With V trimmed by 4 bases and J by 4 bases, 3 bases remained unmatched. The V gene's germline CDR1 is MDHEN and CDR2 SYDVKM. CDR3 protein: CASSSAGDYNEQFF. CDR3 nucleotides: TGTGCCAGCAGTTCAGCGGGGGATTACAATGAGCAGTTCTTC. Together with reference TRBV28 and TRBJ2-1, the CDR3 gives the full variable domain: DVKVTQSSRYLVKRTGEKVFLECVQDMDHENMFWYRQDPGLGLRLIYFSYDVKMKEKGDIPEGYSVSREKKERFSLILESASTNQTSMYLCASSSAGDYNEQFFGPGTRLTVL.

The chain recombines TRBV28 with TRBJ1-1; unclear D gene. Trimming cost V 5 bases and J 6 bases, with 10 bases left between them. From germline, CDR1 is MDHEN and CDR2 SYDVKM. CDR3 length: 12 amino acids. The CDR3 loop reads CASSTTDAEAFF. The CDR3 DNA is TGTGCCAGCAGTACGACTGACGCTGAAGCTTTCTTT.

The chain couples TRBV4-3 to TRBJ2-3; D might be TRBD2 (7 bases). The ends were cut back, 0 bases at V and 6 bases at J, with 10 bases in the middle. There are 14 residues in the CDR3. Germline V lookup: CDR1 LGHNA, CDR2 YSLEER. The CDR3 region is CASSQDGGGDTQYF. CDR3 DNA: TGCGCCAGCAGCCAAGATGGGGGGGGCGATACGCAGTATTTT.

The chain joins TRBV7-2 to TRBJ2-7, with 7 bases lining up with TRBD1. Germline assignment: CDR1 SGHTA and CDR2 FQGNSA. The ends lost 5 bases at V and 10 bases at J; junction bases unmatched: 5. The CDR3 runs to 11 residues. In DNA, the CDR3 is TGTGCCAGCAGCCCCGACAGGGCTCAGTACTTC. Protein: CASSPDRAQYF.

CDR3 protein: CASSGGGRDNSPLHF. The CDR3 nucleotides are TGTGCCAGCAGTGGGGGTGGGAGGGATAATTCACCCCTCCACTTT. This chain links TRBV28 with TRBJ1-6, with D tentatively TRBD1 (5 bases). This CDR3 comprises 15 residues. Germline loops: CDR1 MDHEN, CDR2 SYDVKM. The V and J ends lost 5 bases and 5 bases respectively, with 13 bases between them.

The gene calls are TRBV27 and TRBJ2-7, with TRBD1 matching over 9 bases. Germline CDR1 MNHEY, CDR2 SMNVEV (reference sequence). With 5 bases clipped from V and 3 bases from J, the junction kept 8 bases outside the gene matches. The CDR3 runs 15 residues. CDR3 loop: CASSTRQGGRYEQYF. The CDR3 region has the DNA TGTGCCAGCAGTACGAGACAGGGGGGACGCTACGAGCAGTACTTC.

This clone was seen only once. The chain employs TRBV24-1 and TRBJ1-5; D unresolved. Germline CDR1 KGHDR, CDR2 SFDVKD. The CDR3 spans 14 residues. V lost 5 bases and J lost 6, with 13 bases in between. The CDR3 here is CATSATIPGQPQHF. The CDR3 nucleotides are TGTGCCACCAGTGCAACTATCCCGGGTCAGCCCCAGCATTTT.

The rearrangement links TRBV5-5 to TRBJ1-5; TRBD1 matches 7 bases. CDR1 and CDR2 from the germline V gene are SGHKS and YYEKEE (reference sequence). The CDR3 totals 16 residues. V lost 3 bases and J lost 0; bases outside the gene matches: 6. CDR3 DNA: TGTGCCAGCAGCTCCGAAGACAGGGCTAGCAATCAGCCCCAGCATTTT. Protein product: CASSSEDRASNQPQHF.

CDR3 loop: CASSPRGAVEAFF. The CDR3, as DNA: TGTGCCAGCAGCCCACGGGGGGCGGTTGAAGCTTTCTTT. The chain couples TRBV6-5 to TRBJ1-1; a weak D match, TRBD1 (6 bases). V was pared by 6 bases and J by 7 bases, with 15 bases between. This CDR3 contains 13 residues. CDR1 and CDR2 (germline): MNHEY, SVGAGI.

As for this clone: A junction end diverges from the germline sequence, so it may reflect a read error. The rearrangement joins TRBV7-7 to TRBJ2-1; the D is unclear. The germline CDR1 and CDR2 sequences are SSHAT and FNYEAQ (reference sequence). The CDR3 runs to 13 residues. CDR3 nucleotide sequence: TGTGCTAGCAGCTCTCACTACGGCGGTGAGCAGTTCTTC. Translation gives CASSSHYGGEQFF. The variable domain in full, completed from reference TRBV7-7 and TRBJ2-1, reads GAGVSQSPRYKVTKRGQDVTLRCDPISSHATLYWYQQALGQGPEFLTYFNYEAQPDKSGLPSDRFSAERPEGSISTLTIQRTEQRDSAMYRCASSSHYGGEQFFGPGTRLTVL.

The chain employs TRBV19 and TRBJ1-2, with no clear D. Germline V gene data show CDR1 as LNHDA and CDR2 as SQIVND (reference sequence). CDR3 size: 14 residues. V dropped 3 bases and J dropped 0 bases, with 8 bases sitting between them. In DNA form, the CDR3 reads TGTGCCAGTAGTATCTATGGTCCTAACTATGGCTACACCTTC. Amino acid sequence: CASSIYGPNYGYTF.

The V call is TRBV28, the J call TRBJ2-2, with 9 bases identical to TRBD1. The CDR3 totals 17 residues. V gave up 4 bases and J gave up 3 bases; unmatched junction bases: 9. The germline gives CDR1 MDHEN, CDR2 SYDVKM. The CDR3 region is CASSSTGGSVDTGELFF. The CDR3 bases are TGTGCCAGCAGTTCCACAGGGGGCTCGGTAGACACCGGGGAGCTGTTTTTT.

The chain has TRBV14 and TRBJ1-2; TRBD1 matches 9 bases. V shed 1 base and J 4 bases; nucleotides not matched to a gene: 7. CDR3 length: 16 residues. The germline V gene has CDR1 SGHDN and CDR2 FVKESK. The CDR3 sequence is CASSQVDRGGFYGYTF. The DNA for the CDR3 is TGTGCCAGCAGCCAAGTTGACAGGGGGGGCTTCTATGGCTACACCTTC.

This sequence joins TRBV7-9 and TRBJ2-3; D may be TRBD1 (6 bases). V dropped 2 bases and J dropped 3 bases, with 9 bases sitting between them. Germline V CDR1 and CDR2: SEHNR, FQNEAQ (reference sequence). The CDR3 totals 14 residues. CDR3 sequence reads: CASSLTTGTDTQYF. For the CDR3, the DNA is TGTGCCAGCAGCTTAACCACAGGGACAGATACGCAGTATTTT.